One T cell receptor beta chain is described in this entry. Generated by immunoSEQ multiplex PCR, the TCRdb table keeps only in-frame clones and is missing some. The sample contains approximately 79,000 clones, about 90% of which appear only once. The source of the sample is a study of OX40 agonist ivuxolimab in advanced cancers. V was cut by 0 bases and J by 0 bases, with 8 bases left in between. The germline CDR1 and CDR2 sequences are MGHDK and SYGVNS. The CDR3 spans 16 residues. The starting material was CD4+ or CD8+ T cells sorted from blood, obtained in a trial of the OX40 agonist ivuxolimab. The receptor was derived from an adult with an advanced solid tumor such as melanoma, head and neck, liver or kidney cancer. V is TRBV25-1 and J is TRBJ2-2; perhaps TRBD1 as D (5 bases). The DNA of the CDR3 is TGTGCCAGCAGTGAATACCCAGGGACGAACACCGGGGAGCTGTTTTTT. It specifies CASSEYPGTNTGELFF.